The 25 T cell receptor beta chains listed next were all sequenced from one sample in a study of blood T cell repertoires in COVID-19. Assay: immunoSEQ multiplex PCR; the TCRdb copy retains only in-frame clones and omits some. The repertoire includes around 450,000 clones, roughly 89% of them detected once, and around 4.5% sits in the top ten. Sequencing was carried out using peripheral blood. Every receptor here comes from a woman aged 25 to 39 with acute or convalescent COVID-19.

The genes are TRBV28 and TRBJ2-3; D is perhaps TRBD2 (5 bases). CDR1 is MDHEN and CDR2 is SYDVKM in the germline V gene. V was clipped by 5 bases and J by 10 bases, with 19 bases between them. The CDR3 spans 14 residues. CDR3: CASSIHHTSIAQYF. For the CDR3, the DNA is TGTGCCAGCAGTATACACCATACTAGTATCGCGCAGTATTTT.

This chain links TRBV9 with TRBJ2-3, with D maybe TRBD1 (6 bases). Germline values: CDR1 SGDLS, CDR2 YYNGEE. Trimming removed 3 bases at V and 2 bases at J, with 16 bases between. The CDR3 extends over 16 amino acids. The CDR3 DNA is TGTGCCAGCAGCGCAACCTCGCAGGGGTCCACAGATACGCAGTATTTT. This sequence encodes CASSATSQGSTDTQYF.

This chain connects TRBV11-2 to TRBJ1-6, with a weak D call TRBD1 (5 bases). V gave up 5 bases and J gave up 8 bases, with 13 bases separating them. The CDR3 loop spans 14 amino acids. Per the germline V gene, CDR1 is SGHAT and CDR2 is FQNNGV. In DNA, the CDR3 is TGTGCCAGCAGCCCAGATGACAGCCATTCACCCCTCCACTTT. This encodes CASSPDDSHSPLHF.

The chain recombines TRBV5-1 with TRBJ2-5; possible D gene TRBD1, 5 bases. CDR3 length: 14 amino acids. With 4 bases removed from V and 3 bases from J, the gap between germline ends came to 13 bases. CDR1 is SGHRS and CDR2 is YFSETQ in the germline V gene. The DNA for the CDR3 is TGCGCCAGCAGCCGAAGGGGTCTAGAAGAGACCCAGTACTTC. Its translation is CASSRRGLEETQYF.

This clone appeared once. The V and J genes are TRBV30 and TRBJ2-7; 7 bases match TRBD1. This CDR3 spans 11 amino acids. Germline V gives CDR1 GTSNPN, CDR2 SVGIG (reference sequence). The V and J ends lost 1 base and 6 bases, in that order; junction bases with no gene match: 0. The CDR3 region has the DNA TGTGCCTGGAGTGACAGGGGCGAGCAGTACTTC. Amino acid sequence: CAWSDRGEQYF.

The chain joins TRBV7-3 to TRBJ2-5; 7 bases are a match to TRBD2. Germline CDR1 and CDR2: SGHTA and FQGTGA. With 2 bases clipped from V and 0 bases from J, the junction kept 6 bases outside the gene matches. The CDR3 is 16 amino acids. The DNA of the CDR3 is TGTGCCAGCAGCTTATTGGGGGGGACGGACCAAGAGACCCAGTACTTC. It yields the protein CASSLLGGTDQETQYF.

The V call is TRBV7-6, the J call TRBJ2-2, with 7 positions matching TRBD1. With 5 bases clipped from V and 3 bases from J, the junction kept 9 bases outside the gene matches. The germline gives CDR1 SGHVS, CDR2 FNYEAQ. This CDR3 region has 16 residues. CDR3 sequence reads: CASSGVDRVHTGELFF. The DNA of the CDR3 is TGTGCCAGCAGCGGAGTTGACAGGGTGCACACCGGGGAGCTGTTTTTT.

This sequence joins TRBV11-3 and TRBJ2-1; 7 bases fit TRBD2. V gave up 3 bases and J gave up 5 bases; unmatched junction bases: 7. Germline V gene lookup returns CDR1 SGHNT and CDR2 YENEEA. The CDR3 totals 15 residues. The CDR3 DNA reads as TGTGCCAGCAGCTTGAGATGGGGGGGTGACAATGAGCAGTTCTTC. As protein: CASSLRWGGDNEQFF. The whole variable domain, remainder taken from reference TRBV11-3 and TRBJ2-1, is EAGVVQSPRYKIIEKKQPVAFWCNPISGHNTLYWYLQNLGQGPELLIRYENEEAVDDSQLPKDRFSAERLKGVDSTLKIQPAELGDSAVYLCASSLRWGGDNEQFFGPGTRLTVL.

A note on this clone: The junction departs from the called germline gene at one end, perhaps through a read error. The chain couples TRBV6-2 or TRBV6-3 to TRBJ1-6; a possible D gene is TRBD1 (5 bases). The germline V gene has CDR1 MNHEY and CDR2 SVGEGT. This CDR3 is built from 12 residues. The CDR3 protein is CASSYDQGHIAF. Written as DNA, the CDR3 is TGTGCCAGCAGTTACGACCAGGGCCACATCGCCTTT.

The chain employs TRBV2 and TRBJ1-2; perhaps TRBD1 as D (5 bases). From germline, CDR1 is SNHLY and CDR2 FYNNEI. The CDR3 covers 15 residues. The ends were cut back, 5 bases at V and 8 bases at J, with 21 bases in the middle. CDR3 nucleotides: TGTGCCAGCAGTCAAAATGGGGCAGGGTTTGCAGGCTACACCTTC. It codes for CASSQNGAGFAGYTF.

The chain has TRBV9 and TRBJ1-2; D call uncertain. Trimming cost V 0 bases and J 4 bases, with 16 bases left between them. Germline CDR1 is SGDLS and CDR2 is YYNGEE. The CDR3 totals 16 residues. The CDR3 DNA reads as TGTGCCAGCAGCGTAGGTAAAGACAACCTAATCTATGGCTACACCTTC. It codes for CASSVGKDNLIYGYTF. Together with reference TRBV9 and TRBJ1-2, the CDR3 gives the full variable domain: DSGVTQTPKHLITATGQRVTLRCSPRSGDLSVYWYQQSLDQGLQFLIQYYNGEERAKGNILERFSAQQFPDLHSELNLSSLELGDSALYFCASSVGKDNLIYGYTFGSGTRLTVV.

The chain carries TRBV18 and TRBJ2-7; 10 bases are shared with TRBD2. V shed 3 bases, J shed 4 bases, and the junction held 9 bases outside the gene matches. The CDR3 totals 16 residues. Germline V lookup: CDR1 KGHSH, CDR2 LQKENI. CDR3 bases: TGTGCCAGCTCACCCTCCCTAGCGGGGGTCTCGTACGAGCAGTACTTC. The encoded protein is CASSPSLAGVSYEQYF.

V and J are TRBV19 and TRBJ1-2, with 9 bases matching TRBD1. Germline CDR1 reads LNHDA; CDR2 reads SQIVND (reference sequence). There are 16 residues in the CDR3. The V and J ends lost 6 bases and 2 bases, in that order; junction bases with no gene match: 10. CDR3 sequence reads: CASRDPQGQGNYGYTF. DNA for the CDR3: TGTGCCAGTAGAGACCCCCAAGGACAGGGGAACTATGGCTACACCTTC. The full variable domain, in which reference TRBV19 and TRBJ1-2 provide the parts outside the CDR3, is DGGITQSPKYLFRKEGQNVTLSCEQNLNHDAMYWYRQDPGQGLRLIYYSQIVNDFQKGDIAEGYSVSREKKESFPLTVTSAQKNPTAFYLCASRDPQGQGNYGYTFGSGTRLTVV.

The rearrangement links TRBV12-1 to TRBJ2-5; the table calls TRBD2, which could not be checked here. TRBV12-1 has pseudogene status. The CDR3 length is 14 residues. CDR3 in amino acids: CASSFARLQETQYF. The CDR3 DNA follows: TGTGCCAGCAGCTTTGCGCGACTTCAAGAGACCCAGTACTTC.

The V call is TRBV27, the J call TRBJ2-1; weak D call: TRBD1 (5 bases). The CDR3 contains 14 residues. V gave up 3 bases and J gave up 4 bases, with 10 bases separating them. Germline V lookup: CDR1 MNHEY, CDR2 SMNVEV (reference sequence). The CDR3 loop is CASSLVGQYNEQFF. CDR3 coding DNA: TGTGCCAGCAGTTTGGTGGGGCAATACAATGAGCAGTTCTTC.

CDR3 in amino acids: CAISIRDIDNEQFF. DNA for the CDR3: TGTGCCATCAGTATCCGGGACATCGACAATGAGCAGTTCTTC. V and J are TRBV10-3 and TRBJ2-1, with D tentatively TRBD1 (6 bases). Trimming removed 5 bases at V and 5 bases at J, with 13 bases between. Germline values: CDR1 ENHRY, CDR2 SYGVKD. This CDR3 has 14 residues.

The J gene is TRBJ1-1, the V gene TRBV5-1; D not certain. The CDR3 is 12 residues long. Germline CDR1 SGHRS, CDR2 YFSETQ. V dropped 7 bases and J dropped 6 bases, with 13 bases sitting between them. The CDR3 loop reads CASRLATAEAFF. DNA for the CDR3: TGCGCCAGCCGCCTAGCAACGGCTGAAGCTTTCTTT.

The J gene is TRBJ2-2, the V gene TRBV21-1; TRBD1 was called by the table and not checked on the DNA. TRBV21-1 is a pseudogene. This CDR3 has 17 residues. CDR3 protein: CASSNHGTGLNTGELFF. The CDR3 nucleotides read TGTGCCAGCAGCAACCACGGGACAGGGTTGAACACCGGGGAGCTGTTTTTT.

This sequence joins TRBV7-9 and TRBJ2-5, with TRBD2 matching 13 bases. J lost 0 bases, V lost 7 bases, and 11 bases had no gene match. Germline V gene sequence: CDR1 SEHNR, CDR2 FQNEAQ (reference sequence). The CDR3 is 18 amino acids. Here the CDR3 DNA reads TGTGCCAGCAACTTCCCCGGACTAGCGGGGGCCTACCAAGAGACCCAGTACTTC. This codes for CASNFPGLAGAYQETQYF.

V usage is TRBV6-5 and J usage is TRBJ1-5; a weak D match, TRBD1 (5 bases). Germline V lookup: CDR1 MNHEY, CDR2 SVGAGI. The length of the CDR3 is 13 residues. The germline V and J ends were trimmed by 7 bases and 3 bases, with 10 bases remaining between them. CDR3 region: CASTLTVNQPQHF. CDR3 DNA sequence: TGTGCCAGCACCTTGACAGTCAATCAGCCCCAGCATTTT.

The chain couples TRBV28 to TRBJ2-7; 10 bases match TRBD1. V gave up 7 bases and J gave up 7 bases; unmatched junction bases: 7. The germline V gene encodes CDR1 MDHEN and CDR2 SYDVKM. This CDR3 contains 13 residues. The CDR3, as DNA: TGTGCCAGCATTCGACAGGGGGCGCGGGAGCAGTACTTC. Its translation: CASIRQGAREQYF.

The J gene is TRBJ2-3, the V gene TRBV3-1 (or the pseudogene TRBV3-2); 7 bases are shared with TRBD2. Germline V gives CDR1 LGHDT, CDR2 YNNKEL (reference sequence). V dropped 4 bases and J dropped 0; count of bases not matched to a gene: 7. This CDR3 comprises 16 residues. Written as DNA, the CDR3 is TGTGCCAGCAGCCCCGGATGGGGGGGGAGCACAGATACGCAGTATTTT. Translated, it gives CASSPGWGGSTDTQYF.

V and J are TRBV5-4 and TRBJ2-5, with 7 bases matching TRBD1. Germline CDR1 is SGHNT and CDR2 is YYREEE (reference sequence). V was clipped by 4 bases and J by 4 bases; unmatched bases: 7. The CDR3 spans 14 residues. In DNA form, the CDR3 reads TGTGCCAGCAGCCTACAGGGGTGGGTAGAGACCCAGTACTTC. Translating gives CASSLQGWVETQYF.

This clone has only one observation. V gene TRBV3-1 (or the pseudogene TRBV3-2) combines with J gene TRBJ2-2, with a tentative D call TRBD2 (6 bases). V lost 0 bases, J lost 5 bases, and 19 bases lay in between. Germline values: CDR1 LGHDT, CDR2 YNNKEL (reference sequence). This CDR3 region has 18 residues. The CDR3 spells CASSQDQKSRAGTGELFF. The CDR3 nucleotides read TGTGCCAGCAGCCAAGATCAGAAGAGCAGGGCGGGAACCGGGGAGCTGTTTTTT.

This chain links TRBV11-2 with TRBJ2-1, with 14 bases lining up with TRBD2. J was trimmed by 12 bases and V by 5 bases; bases with no gene match: 15. The CDR3 has 17 residues. Germline CDR1 reads SGHAT; CDR2 reads FQNNGV. CDR3 sequence (DNA): TGTGCCAGCAGCAACCCCCGGGGGACTAGCGGGGGCCGGGGGCAGTTCTTC. Its protein product is CASSNPRGTSGGRGQFF.